This section outlines one T cell receptor beta chain sequence together with its context. Its antigen is not known. Trimming shortened V by 3 bases and J by 2 bases, and 8 bases separated the two germline ends. This CDR3 comprises 14 residues. Germline CDR1 is MNHEY and CDR2 is SMNVEV (reference sequence). Extracted RNA was reverse transcribed into cDNA, the sequencing template. Only in-frame clones appear in the TCRdb table, and some are missing; sequencing was by immunoSEQ multiplex PCR. The sample includes over 100,000 clones, around 53% of them seen just once. This sample stems from a study of CD8+ T cells in alopecia areata. Whole-study context: Disease severity was quantified as SALT score of affected scalp area.

Noted treatment: oral pan-JAK inhibitor, 5-10 mg twice daily. Overall study findings and caveats: Sharing of TCRs across patients appeared less clear than in mice, possibly for HLA-related reasons.

The V gene is TRBV27, the J gene TRBJ1-5; D is ambiguous. This receptor was identified in a human donor with alopecia areata. The sequenced sample was CD8+ T cells sorted from blood, obtained at week 24, from a patient treated with tofacitinib. CDR3 bases: TGTGCCAGCAGTTTGTTCGGGGGCAATCAGCCCCAGCATTTT. As protein: CASSLFGGNQPQHF.